Here is one T cell receptor beta chain with its context. The target antigen is unknown. Indicated treatment: oral pan-JAK inhibitor, 5-10 mg twice daily. Extracted RNA was reverse transcribed, and the resulting cDNA served as sequencing template. Only in-frame clones appear in the TCRdb table, and some are missing; sequencing was by immunoSEQ multiplex PCR. The table has over 150,000 clones, approximately 53% seen once. This entry is derived from a study of CD8+ T cells in alopecia areata. Findings and limits, study-wide: Only one nonresponder was present, which leaves the link between baseline CD8+ expansion and response uncertain. Scalp lesions, especially in alopecia totalis/universalis, had higher clonality than normal scalp.

J gave up 0 bases and V 5 bases, and 4 bases lay outside the gene matches. Looked up from germline, CDR1 is SGHVS and CDR2 is FQNEAQ. There are 16 residues in the CDR3. The receptor was derived from a human donor with alopecia areata. The chain joins TRBV7-8 to TRBJ2-6; TRBD1 aligns across 7 bases. The sample was CD8+ T cells sorted from blood, taken at week 24, from a patient treated with tofacitinib. CDR3 nucleotides: TGTGCCAGCAGCCACTGGGACAGCTCTGGGGCCAACGTCCTGACTTTC. This gives the protein CASSHWDSSGANVLTF.